These 15 T cell receptor beta chains came from one sample sequenced in a study of cytomegalovirus exposure and HLA in healthy donors. Repertoires were generated with immunoSEQ multiplex PCR, while TCRdb's copy carries only in-frame clones and drops some. The data contain 150,000 or so clones, approximately 86% of them singletons. The sample taken for sequencing was PBMCs. Receptor source: a human donor in good health.

A remark on this clone: One end of the junction fails to match germline, which may point to a read error. V and J are TRBV7-9 and TRBJ2-2, with 9 bases matching TRBD2. Germline CDR1 reads SEHNR; CDR2 reads FQNEAQ (reference sequence). The CDR3 covers 15 residues. The CDR3, as DNA: TGTGCCAGCAGCCTAGCGGGACAGAACACCGGGGAGCTGTTTTTT. Translation gives CASSLAGQNTGELFF. The full variable domain, completed using reference TRBV7-9 and TRBJ2-2, is DTGVSQNPRHKITKRGQNVTFRCDPISEHNRLYWYRQTLGQGPEFLTYFQNEAQLEKSRLLSDRFSAERPKGSFSTLEIQRTEQGDSAMYLCASSLAGQNTGELFFGEGSRLTVL.

This clone was seen once. V gene TRBV2 combines with J gene TRBJ2-2; a weak D match, TRBD2 (5 bases). The CDR3 covers 14 residues. Deletions cut 6 bases from V and 7 bases from J, with 15 bases between. CDR1 and CDR2 from the germline V gene are SNHLY and FYNNEI. The CDR3 DNA is TGTGCCAGCAGGACTACTAGTTTAAACGGGGAGCTGTTTTTT. Translating it yields CASRTTSLNGELFF.

This clone showed up just a few times. The V call is TRBV6-4, the J call TRBJ2-1, with 10 nucleotides matching TRBD2. The V and J ends lost 3 bases and 5 bases, in that order; junction bases with no gene match: 4. In germline, CDR1 is MRHNA, CDR2 SNTAGT. This CDR3 region has 15 residues. DNA for the CDR3: TGTGCCAGCAGTGAAACTAGCGGGGAACACAATGAGCAGTTCTTC. Translation: CASSETSGEHNEQFF.

The V call is TRBV18, the J call TRBJ2-7; 9 nucleotides match TRBD1. The ends lost 6 bases at V and 0 bases at J; junction bases unmatched: 3. The CDR3 totals 14 residues. Germline V CDR1 and CDR2: KGHSH, LQKENI. DNA of the CDR3: TGTGCCAGCTCGAACAGGGGGCCCTCCTACGAGCAGTACTTC. Its protein product is CASSNRGPSYEQYF.

The chain couples TRBV7-2 to TRBJ2-7; 8 bases match TRBD1. Germline V gene data show CDR1 as SGHTA and CDR2 as FQGNSA. There are 14 residues in the CDR3. V lost 0 bases, J lost 4 bases, and 2 bases stayed unmatched. CDR3 residues: CASSLAGTGYEQYF. The DNA of the CDR3 is TGTGCCAGCAGCTTAGCCGGGACAGGATACGAGCAGTACTTC.

The chain couples TRBV9 to TRBJ2-1; 8 bases are shared with TRBD2. CDR1 SGDLS and CDR2 YYNGEE come from the germline V gene. Trimming removed 3 bases from V and 6 bases from J; junction bases left unmatched: 5. The CDR3 extends over 14 amino acids. CDR3: CASSAGLGLNEQFF. The CDR3 DNA reads as TGTGCCAGCAGCGCGGGACTAGGGCTCAATGAGCAGTTCTTC.

The V and J genes are TRBV4-3 and TRBJ1-5; D might be TRBD1 (6 bases). Germline CDR1 reads LGHNA; CDR2 reads YSLEER. CDR3 length equals 15 residues. V dropped 3 bases and J dropped 4 bases, with 13 bases sitting between them. CDR3 protein: CASSHSTGPNQPQHF. The DNA for the CDR3 is TGCGCCAGCAGCCACTCCACAGGGCCGAATCAGCCCCAGCATTTT.

The rearrangement joins TRBV5-6 to TRBJ2-2; tentatively, D is TRBD1 (6 bases). Trimming cost V 0 bases and J 7 bases, with 10 bases left between them. The germline gives CDR1 SGHDT, CDR2 YYEEEE. The CDR3 runs 14 residues. CDR3 protein: CASSLGQVFGELFF. In DNA, the CDR3 is TGTGCCAGCAGCTTGGGACAGGTTTTCGGGGAGCTGTTTTTT.

This chain links TRBV15 with TRBJ2-2; 7 nucleotides agree with TRBD1. The V and J ends lost 3 bases and 0 bases, in that order; junction bases with no gene match: 4. CDR1 LNHNV and CDR2 YYDKDF come from the germline V gene (reference sequence). CDR3 size: 16 residues. The CDR3 sequence is CATSSTGAANTGELFF. In DNA, the CDR3 is TGTGCCACCAGCAGCACAGGGGCGGCGAACACCGGGGAGCTGTTTTTT. Drawing the rest from reference TRBV15 and TRBJ2-2, the complete variable domain is DAMVIQNPRYQVTQFGKPVTLSCSQTLNHNVMYWYQQKSSQAPKLLFHYYDKDFNNEADTPDNFQSRRPNTSFCFLDIRSPGLGDTAMYLCATSSTGAANTGELFFGEGSRLTVL.

This clone was recorded once. An end of the junction differs from the germline gene, which may be a read error. This chain joins TRBV7-7 and TRBJ2-4; the D gene is possibly TRBD2 (5 bases). The germline CDR1 and CDR2 sequences are SSHAT and FNYEAQ (reference sequence). The CDR3 totals 16 residues. Here the CDR3 reads CASSGPGKLAKNIQYF. The DNA of the CDR3 is TGTGCTAGCAGCGGCCCCGGGAAATTAGCCAAAAACATTCAGTACTTC.

A single count supports this clone. This chain uses TRBV7-9 with TRBJ1-2; the D is unclear. There are 15 residues in the CDR3. Trimming took 1 base from V and 6 from J, leaving 15 bases between them. Per germline, CDR1 SEHNR and CDR2 FQNEAQ (reference sequence). Here the CDR3 DNA reads TGTGCCAGCAGCTTAGTGTTGGCGGGCGCAAATGGCTACACCTTC. Translation gives CASSLVLAGANGYTF.

This chain joins TRBV14 and TRBJ2-7, with 7 bases lining up with TRBD1. The CDR3 covers 13 residues. V dropped 3 bases and J dropped 2; count of bases not matched to a gene: 1. CDR1 and CDR2 from the germline V gene are SGHDN and FVKESK. Here the CDR3 DNA reads TGTGCCAGCAGCCAGGACAGGACCTACGAGCAGTACTTC. Encoded protein: CASSQDRTYEQYF.

This clone has just a few counts. Here the CDR3 reads CASSERRVLNYGYTF. The DNA for the CDR3 is TGTGCCAGCAGTGAAAGACGGGTCCTTAACTATGGCTACACCTTC. This chain uses TRBV6-1 with TRBJ1-2; D remains ambiguous. The CDR3 consists of 15 residues. V was trimmed by 2 bases and J by 1 base, leaving 11 bases between them. CDR1 MNHNS and CDR2 SASEGT come from the germline V gene.

This chain uses TRBV27 with TRBJ1-2; 10 bases match TRBD1. Germline lookup yields CDR1 MNHEY and CDR2 SMNVEV (reference sequence). V lost 4 bases to trimming and J lost 5 bases; unmatched junction nucleotides: 10. The CDR3 consists of 16 residues. CDR3 in amino acids: CASSSLSTGGRYGYTF. The CDR3 DNA is TGTGCCAGCAGTTCCCTCTCGACAGGGGGCAGGTATGGCTACACCTTC.

The CDR3: CASTASPSGNTIYF. CDR3 coding DNA: TGTGCCAGCACCGCCAGTCCCTCTGGAAACACCATATATTTT. The chain has TRBV2 and TRBJ1-3; D is uncertain. CDR3 length equals 14 residues. Trimming removed 7 bases from V and 0 bases from J, with 10 bases in between. CDR1 is SNHLY, CDR2 FYNNEI, per germline.